The clone carrying this TCR beta chain appeared many times. Its cognate antigen is unknown. This specimen comes from a study of Graves' ophthalmopathy and Graves' hyperthyroidism. Study outcomes and limitations: Appearing in blood as well were most expanded thyroid clonotypes above 0.001 frequency. Ophthalmopathy progression cases were predicted by the model with 70.59% sensitivity and approximately 74% specificity.

Trimming removed 5 bases at V and 4 bases at J, with 11 bases between. The CDR3 length is 13 residues. Germline V gives CDR1 SGHTA, CDR2 FQGNSA. Only newly diagnosed hyperthyroidism patients aged 18 to 65, with under 2 months' duration, were enrolled. In this cohort, patients with other autoimmune diseases, uncontrolled infections, pregnancy or lactation were excluded. RNA transcripts were the template, and TCR beta CDR3 regions were amplified from them. Investigators did first-round RT-PCR with HTBI primers, then second-round multiplex PCR. TCRdb ran MiXCR on the multiplex PCR reads and lists one entry per CDR3 protein. The sample has 900,000 to 1,200,000 distinct CDR3 sequences, about two fifths seen once.

The sequenced sample consisted of peripheral blood or thyroid tissue (not recorded which). V and J are TRBV7-2 and TRBJ2-5; no clear D. This TCR derives from an adult man with Graves' hyperthyroidism. CDR3 loop: CASSPYAPETQYF. CDR3 DNA: TGTGCCAGCAGCCCCTATGCCCCAGAGACCCAGTACTTC.